This T cell receptor beta chain was obtained from a study of monozygotic twins with inflammatory bowel disease. Eight separate reactions per sample served to make cDNA. TCRdb processed the 5' RACE reads again and assigns one entry to each CDR3 protein, with no DNA. The sample has about 380,000 distinct CDR3 sequences; the top ten hold 2.5% to 3%. Regarding the study as a whole: Support for any single strong IBD-associated signal or clonotype was not found. The co-twins with IBD showed lower TCRbeta diversity (inverse Simpson) than their healthy siblings.

Note on this clonotype: Its cognate antigen is unknown.

This CDR3 contains 15 residues. Germline V gene data show CDR1 as MNHEY and CDR2 as SMNVEV (reference sequence). The chain carries TRBV27 and TRBJ2-1; lacking DNA, the TRBD1 call made by TCRdb goes unchecked. The sequenced sample was blood. This receptor was obtained from a human donor with ulcerative colitis or Crohn's disease, or a healthy co-twin of an affected twin (not recorded which). CDR3 protein: CASSTRGPSYNEQFF.